The 32 T cell receptor beta chains in this list originate from one sample, sequenced in a study of OX40 agonist ivuxolimab in advanced cancers. Profiling relied on immunoSEQ multiplex PCR, and the TCRdb table lists in-frame clones only, not all of them. In the table there are 65,000 to 80,000 clones, 85% to 95% of which are singletons. Sequencing used CD4+ or CD8+ T cells sorted from blood, obtained in a trial of the OX40 agonist ivuxolimab. Every receptor here comes from an adult with an advanced solid tumor such as melanoma, head and neck, liver or kidney cancer.

This chain connects TRBV30 to TRBJ1-1; weak D call: TRBD1 (6 bases). Germline V gene sequence: CDR1 GTSNPN, CDR2 SVGIG (reference sequence). This CDR3 spans 14 amino acids. Trimming shortened V by 3 bases and J by 4 bases, and 15 bases separated the two germline ends. This CDR3 reads CAWRSGQWATEAFF. The CDR3 nucleotides read TGTGCCTGGAGGTCCGGACAGTGGGCCACTGAAGCTTTCTTT.

Only a few counts were recorded for this clone. For the CDR3, the DNA is TGTGCCAGCACCCGGGCCATGGGGGAGACCCAGTACTTC. This sequence encodes CASTRAMGETQYF. The chain combines TRBV6-5 with TRBJ2-5; D gene ambiguous. The CDR3 has 13 residues. Germline V CDR1 and CDR2: MNHEY, SVGAGI. V dropped 7 bases and J dropped 5 bases, with 14 bases sitting between them.

J is TRBJ2-1 and V is TRBV15, with D tentatively TRBD1 or TRBD2 (5 bases each). Trimming pared 10 bases from V and 2 bases from J, leaving 15 bases between. Germline V gene lookup returns CDR1 LNHNV and CDR2 YYDKDF (reference sequence). The CDR3 contains 14 residues. For the CDR3, the DNA is TGTGCCATCGATAGCAGAGGGGCCTACAATGAGCAGTTCTTC. It encodes CAIDSRGAYNEQFF. The full variable domain, in which reference TRBV15 and TRBJ2-1 provide the parts outside the CDR3, is DAMVIQNPRYQVTQFGKPVTLSCSQTLNHNVMYWYQQKSSQAPKLLFHYYDKDFNNEADTPDNFQSRRPNTSFCFLDIRSPGLGDTAMYLCAIDSRGAYNEQFFGPGTRLTVL.

The rearrangement joins TRBV10-3 to TRBJ2-5; 8 nucleotides match TRBD2. This CDR3 has 14 amino acids. Germline assignment: CDR1 ENHRY and CDR2 SYGVKD. Germline trimming cut 4 bases from V and 5 bases from J; bases unmatched to any gene: 6. The DNA of the CDR3 is TGTGCCATCAGTGCCGGGGGGGCTTGGGAGACCCAGTACTTC. Amino acids: CAISAGGAWETQYF.

V and J are TRBV27 and TRBJ2-1, with D unresolved. Germline values: CDR1 MNHEY, CDR2 SMNVEV (reference sequence). The CDR3 loop spans 14 amino acids. V lost 1 base and J lost 7, with 11 bases in between. CDR3 sequence reads: CASSLWSLGNEQFF. CDR3 DNA: TGTGCCAGCAGTTTATGGTCATTGGGGAATGAGCAGTTCTTC.

The chain links TRBV4-1 to TRBJ2-7; D is unclear. The CDR3 extends over 15 amino acids. The germline V and J ends were trimmed by 1 base and 0 bases, with 10 bases remaining between them. Germline CDR1 reads MGHRA; CDR2 reads YSYEKL. The CDR3 nucleotides read TGCGCCAGCAGCCAAGTTGGTCCACTCTCCTACGAGCAGTACTTC. Encoded protein: CASSQVGPLSYEQYF.

This sequence joins TRBV13 and TRBJ2-5; TRBD1 aligns across 10 bases. CDR1 is PRHDT, CDR2 FYEKMQ, per germline (reference sequence). Losses at the gene ends were 7 bases for V and 3 bases for J; bases not matched to a gene: 2. This CDR3 has 13 residues. The CDR3 nucleotides read TGTGCCAGCAAAGGACAGGGGGAAGAGACCCAGTACTTC. Amino acid sequence: CASKGQGEETQYF.

In DNA, the CDR3 is TGCGCCAGCAGCCAGCTAGGGGACTCTTACTACGAGCAGTACTTC. Translating it yields CASSQLGDSYYEQYF. The gene calls are TRBV4-1 and TRBJ2-7; maybe TRBD2 (6 bases). The CDR3 spans 15 residues. Germline V gene lookup returns CDR1 MGHRA and CDR2 YSYEKL. V gave up 3 bases and J gave up 3 bases, with 15 bases separating them.

This chain links TRBV4-3 with TRBJ1-5; D is possibly TRBD1 (6 bases). The CDR3 is 15 residues long. Germline CDR1 is LGHNA and CDR2 is YSLEER. V lost 6 bases, J lost 0 bases, and 12 bases lay in between. For the CDR3, the DNA is TGCGCCAGCAGAACAGGGATCTATAGCAATCAGCCCCAGCATTTT. As protein: CASRTGIYSNQPQHF.

CDR3 residues: CASTIVGTGNQPQHF. As DNA, the CDR3 is TGTGCCAGCACGATAGTCGGGACAGGGAATCAGCCCCAGCATTTT. The gene calls are TRBV2 and TRBJ1-5; 9 bases line up with TRBD1. Trimming at V came to 7 bases and at J to 4 bases, leaving 8 bases not matched to a gene. The germline gives CDR1 SNHLY, CDR2 FYNNEI. This CDR3 contains 15 residues.

The chain employs TRBV7-2 and TRBJ2-3; weak D call: TRBD2 (6 bases). Trimming took off 2 bases at V and 2 bases at J, with 11 bases between the two ends. The CDR3 sequence is 15 residues long. Per germline, CDR1 SGHTA and CDR2 FQGNSA. CDR3 nucleotides: TGTGCCAGCAGCTTACTCCGGGGGTTCACAGATACGCAGTATTTT. Residues: CASSLLRGFTDTQYF.

The chain uses TRBV7-9 and TRBJ2-7, with D tentatively TRBD2 (6 bases). The ends were cut back, 1 base at V and 3 bases at J, with 13 bases in the middle. The CDR3 has 15 amino acids. Germline lookup yields CDR1 SEHNR and CDR2 FQNEAQ (reference sequence). Here the CDR3 DNA reads TGTGCCAGCAGCTTAGTGGTAGGGACTGGCTACGAGCAGTACTTC. Its protein is CASSLVVGTGYEQYF.

The gene calls are TRBV2 and TRBJ1-2; no clear D gene. The germline V and J ends were trimmed by 7 bases and 4 bases, with 7 bases remaining between them. In germline, CDR1 is SNHLY, CDR2 FYNNEI. The CDR3 runs 11 residues. The CDR3 DNA reads as TGTGCCAGCACCGAACTCTATGGCTACACCTTC. Protein product: CASTELYGYTF.

CDR3: CASSITVEGTEAFF. As DNA, the CDR3 is TGTGCCAGCAGCATTACAGTCGAGGGCACTGAAGCTTTCTTT. This sequence joins TRBV27 and TRBJ1-1; D gene ambiguous. Trimming stripped 6 bases from V and 4 bases from J, with 15 bases between. The CDR3 sequence is 14 residues long. CDR1 and CDR2 from the germline V gene are MNHEY and SMNVEV (reference sequence).

This chain connects TRBV7-2 to TRBJ1-1, with 12 bases lining up with TRBD1. The CDR3 spans 17 residues. Germline V gives CDR1 SGHTA, CDR2 FQGNSA. With 1 base clipped from V and 2 bases from J, the junction kept 5 bases outside the gene matches. CDR3 DNA sequence: TGTGCCAGCAGCTTAGAAGGGACAGGGGGCGAAAACACTGAAGCTTTCTTT. This encodes CASSLEGTGGENTEAFF.

This clone was detected once. J is TRBJ2-3 and V is TRBV4-1; TRBD2 matches at 9 bases. The germline gives CDR1 MGHRA, CDR2 YSYEKL. There are 16 residues in the CDR3. Unmatched junction bases numbered 6, after V lost 1 base and J lost 4 bases. The CDR3 DNA follows: TGCGCCAGCAGCCAAGGAGGGCGGGGGGGCGCAGATACGCAGTATTTT. It yields the protein CASSQGGRGGADTQYF.

This chain joins TRBV6-1 and TRBJ2-1; TRBD2 matches 13 bases. V lost 10 bases to trimming and J lost 7 bases; unmatched junction nucleotides: 10. This CDR3 is 15 amino acids long. CDR1 MNHNS and CDR2 SASEGT come from the germline V gene. This chain's CDR3 is CATQFRTSGGNEQFF. As DNA, the CDR3 is TGTGCCACACAGTTCCGGACTAGCGGGGGTAATGAGCAGTTCTTC.

The chain carries TRBV15 and TRBJ1-5; D is perhaps TRBD1 (6 bases). The germline gives CDR1 LNHNV, CDR2 YYDKDF (reference sequence). The CDR3 is made up of 15 amino acids. V lost 1 base, J lost 6 bases, and 13 bases lay in between. Written as DNA, the CDR3 is TGTGCCACCAGCAGAGTCCCGGAGGGGGTTCAGCCCCAGCATTTT. Residues: CATSRVPEGVQPQHF.

The chain uses TRBV30 and TRBJ1-5, with 9 bases identical to TRBD1. The CDR3 loop spans 13 amino acids. Germline CDR1 and CDR2: GTSNPN and SVGIG (reference sequence). V was clipped by 3 bases and J by 4 bases; unmatched bases: 1. The CDR3 loop reads CAWRGTGNQPQHF. CDR3 nucleotides: TGTGCCTGGAGGGGGACAGGGAATCAGCCCCAGCATTTT. The entire variable domain, with the rest obtained from reference TRBV30 and TRBJ1-5, is as follows: SQTIHQWPATLVQPVGSPLSLECTVEGTSNPNLYWYRQAAGRGLQLLFYSVGIGQISSEVPQNLSASRPQDRQFILSSKKLLLSDSGFYLCAWRGTGNQPQHFGDGTRLSIL.

The V gene is TRBV5-6, the J gene TRBJ2-3, with D possibly matching TRBD1 (6 bases). The CDR3 has 14 residues. V was trimmed by 4 bases and J by 6 bases, leaving 15 bases between them. Germline CDR1 reads SGHDT; CDR2 reads YYEEEE. Written as DNA, the CDR3 is TGTGCCAGCAGCGACGTGGGACAAGCCGATACGCAGTATTTT. This codes for CASSDVGQADTQYF.

In its sample, this clone was seen once. The V call is TRBV30, the J call TRBJ2-2; a weak D match, TRBD2 (5 bases). The germline V and J ends were trimmed by 1 base and 0 bases, with 6 bases remaining between them. CDR1 and CDR2 from the germline V gene are GTSNPN and SVGIG (reference sequence). This CDR3 region has 14 residues. DNA of the CDR3: TGTGCCTGGAGTGGCGGGTCGAACACCGGGGAGCTGTTTTTT. Its protein is CAWSGGSNTGELFF.

The gene calls are TRBV6-4 and TRBJ2-1, with a tentative D call TRBD2 (5 bases). Germline lookup yields CDR1 MRHNA and CDR2 SNTAGT. V lost 2 bases to trimming and J lost 9 bases, with 8 bases between them. This CDR3 is 12 amino acids long. The CDR3 coding sequence is TGTGCCAGCAGTGACGACGGGATTGAGCAGTTCTTC. Protein sequence: CASSDDGIEQFF.

The CDR3 here is CASSSGLAGGPKYNEQFF. As DNA, the CDR3 is TGTGCCAGCAGCTCGGGACTAGCGGGGGGGCCGAAATACAATGAGCAGTTCTTC. V gene TRBV7-8 combines with J gene TRBJ2-1; the match to TRBD2 covers 16 bases. Trimming cost V 4 bases and J 4 bases; bases outside gene matches: 7. The CDR3 is made up of 18 amino acids. Germline values: CDR1 SGHVS, CDR2 FQNEAQ.

The chain has TRBV7-8 and TRBJ2-7; 9 bases are a match to TRBD1. Germline-derived CDR1 and CDR2 are SGHVS and FQNEAQ. V shed 4 bases and J 1 base; nucleotides not matched to a gene: 2. The CDR3 sequence is 14 residues long. DNA for the CDR3: TGTGCCAGCAGCTCCGGGACAGGGTCCTACGAGCAGTACTTC. Residues: CASSSGTGSYEQYF.

The V and J genes are TRBV27 and TRBJ2-3; D not resolved. CDR1 and CDR2 from the germline V gene are MNHEY and SMNVEV (reference sequence). The V gene lost 4 bases and the J gene lost 2 bases, with 10 bases spanning the gap. CDR3 length: 14 amino acids. CDR3 loop: CASSSSALTDTQYF. CDR3 sequence (DNA): TGTGCCAGCAGTTCATCAGCCCTCACAGATACGCAGTATTTT.

The chain is built from TRBV9 and TRBJ1-1, with 8 positions matching TRBD1. The CDR3 extends over 16 amino acids. Germline V CDR1 and CDR2: SGDLS, YYNGEE. Trimming took 4 bases from V and 1 from J; bases not matched to a gene: 9. CDR3 sequence: CASSPLQGAPNTEAFF. The CDR3 nucleotides read TGTGCCAGCAGCCCTTTGCAGGGGGCCCCGAACACTGAAGCTTTCTTT.

The rearrangement uses TRBV7-9 and TRBJ2-5; TRBD1 matches at 7 bases. Trimming at V came to 3 bases and at J to 3 bases, leaving 1 base not matched to a gene. Germline V lookup: CDR1 SEHNR, CDR2 FQNEAQ (reference sequence). The CDR3 loop spans 13 amino acids. For the CDR3, the DNA is TGTGCCAGCAGCTTGACAGGGAAAGAGACCCAGTACTTC. Its protein is CASSLTGKETQYF.

The chain combines TRBV7-9 with TRBJ1-1; no firm D call. With 8 bases removed from V and 4 bases from J, the gap between germline ends came to 5 bases. CDR3 length equals 10 residues. Germline V gene data show CDR1 as SEHNR and CDR2 as FQNEAQ (reference sequence). The chain's CDR3 is CASGGTEAFF. CDR3 DNA sequence: TGTGCCAGCGGCGGCACTGAAGCTTTCTTT.

This chain joins TRBV6-5 and TRBJ2-3; weak D call: TRBD1 (6 bases). The V end lost 10 bases, the J end lost 4 bases, and 18 bases lay between the germline ends. CDR1 is MNHEY, CDR2 SVGAGI, per germline. The CDR3 is made up of 14 amino acids. CDR3 protein: CATGTKLRPDTQYF. The CDR3 DNA follows: TGTGCCACCGGGACAAAGCTGCGGCCAGATACGCAGTATTTT.

The chain joins TRBV7-9 to TRBJ2-2; 9 nucleotides match TRBD1. Germline trimming cut 5 bases from V and 6 bases from J; bases unmatched to any gene: 10. The CDR3 is 16 amino acids. The germline V gene encodes CDR1 SEHNR and CDR2 FQNEAQ (reference sequence). In nucleotides, the CDR3 is TGTGCCAGCAGCCCCCTCCGGGACAGGGTTTCCGGGGAGCTGTTTTTT. This sequence encodes CASSPLRDRVSGELFF.

This clone was found once. The rearrangement links TRBV29-1 to TRBJ2-7, with a tentative D call TRBD1 (6 bases). The CDR3 loop spans 15 amino acids. The germline V and J ends were trimmed by 4 bases and 4 bases, with 20 bases remaining between them. Germline CDR1 SQVTM, CDR2 ANQGSEA. CDR3 amino acids: CSVVGAPGQEYEQYF. The CDR3 region has the DNA TGCAGCGTTGTAGGCGCTCCGGGACAAGAGTACGAGCAGTACTTC.

The rearrangement links TRBV5-6 to TRBJ2-4, with TRBD1 matching over 7 bases. Looked up from germline, CDR1 is SGHDT and CDR2 is YYEEEE. The CDR3 consists of 16 residues. The ends lost 0 bases at V and 0 bases at J; junction bases unmatched: 3. In DNA, the CDR3 is TGTGCCAGCAGCTTGGGGACAGGCCTAGCCAAAAACATTCAGTACTTC. Translated: CASSLGTGLAKNIQYF.